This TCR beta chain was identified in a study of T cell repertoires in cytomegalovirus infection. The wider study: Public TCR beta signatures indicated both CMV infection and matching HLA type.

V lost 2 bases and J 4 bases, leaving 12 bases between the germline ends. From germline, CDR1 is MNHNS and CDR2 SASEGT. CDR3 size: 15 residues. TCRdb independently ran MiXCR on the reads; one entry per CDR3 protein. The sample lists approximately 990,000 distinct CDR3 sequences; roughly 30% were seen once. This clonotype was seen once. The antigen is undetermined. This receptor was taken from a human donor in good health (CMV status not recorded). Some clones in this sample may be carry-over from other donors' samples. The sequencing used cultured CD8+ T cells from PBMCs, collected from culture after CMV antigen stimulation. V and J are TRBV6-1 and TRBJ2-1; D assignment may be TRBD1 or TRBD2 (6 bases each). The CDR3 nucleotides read TGTGCCAGCAGTGAAAGGGGGGCTTATTACAATGAGCAGTTCTTC. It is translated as CASSERGAYYNEQFF.